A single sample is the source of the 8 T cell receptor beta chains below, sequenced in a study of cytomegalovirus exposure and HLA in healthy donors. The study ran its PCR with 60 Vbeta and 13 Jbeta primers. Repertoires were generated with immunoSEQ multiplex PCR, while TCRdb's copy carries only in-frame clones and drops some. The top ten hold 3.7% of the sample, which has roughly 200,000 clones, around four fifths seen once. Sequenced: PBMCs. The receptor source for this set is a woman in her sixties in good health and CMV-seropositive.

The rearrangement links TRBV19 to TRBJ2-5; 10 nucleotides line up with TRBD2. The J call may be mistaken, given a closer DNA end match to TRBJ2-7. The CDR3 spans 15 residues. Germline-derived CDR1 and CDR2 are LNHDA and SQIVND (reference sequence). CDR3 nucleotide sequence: TGTGCCAGCTCGAGCGGGAGGGTAAGGTTCTACGAGCAGTACTTC. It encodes CASSSGRVRFYEQYF.

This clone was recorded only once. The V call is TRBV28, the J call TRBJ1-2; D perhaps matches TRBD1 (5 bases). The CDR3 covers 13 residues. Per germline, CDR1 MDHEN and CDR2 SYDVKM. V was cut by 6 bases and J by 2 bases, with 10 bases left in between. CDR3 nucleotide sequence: TGTGCCAGCAGCCTCGACAGAAACTATGGCTACACCTTC. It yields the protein CASSLDRNYGYTF.

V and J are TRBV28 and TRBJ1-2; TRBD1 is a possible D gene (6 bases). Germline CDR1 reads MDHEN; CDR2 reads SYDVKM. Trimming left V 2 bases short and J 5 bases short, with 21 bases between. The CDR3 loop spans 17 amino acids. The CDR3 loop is CASSLPPGGGRKYGYTF. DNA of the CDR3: TGTGCCAGCAGTTTACCCCCCGGGGGGGGGCGAAAGTATGGCTACACCTTC.

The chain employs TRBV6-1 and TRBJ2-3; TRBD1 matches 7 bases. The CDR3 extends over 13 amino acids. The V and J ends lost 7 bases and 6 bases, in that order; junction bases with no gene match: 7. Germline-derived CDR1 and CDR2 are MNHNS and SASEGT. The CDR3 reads CASTNNRGDTQYF. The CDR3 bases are TGTGCCAGCACCAACAACAGGGGTGATACGCAGTATTTT.

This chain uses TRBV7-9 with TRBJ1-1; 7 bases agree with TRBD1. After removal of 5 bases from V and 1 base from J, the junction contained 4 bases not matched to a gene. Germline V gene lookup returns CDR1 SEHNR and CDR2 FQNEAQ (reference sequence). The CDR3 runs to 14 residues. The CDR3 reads CASSHWTGNTEAFF. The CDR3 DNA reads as TGTGCCAGCAGCCACTGGACAGGGAACACTGAAGCTTTCTTT.

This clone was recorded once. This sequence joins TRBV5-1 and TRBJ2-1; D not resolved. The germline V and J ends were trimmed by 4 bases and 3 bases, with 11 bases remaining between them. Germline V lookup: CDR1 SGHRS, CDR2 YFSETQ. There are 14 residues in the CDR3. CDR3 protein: CASSDNRDYNEQFF. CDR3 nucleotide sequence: TGCGCCAGCAGCGATAACAGAGACTACAATGAGCAGTTCTTC.

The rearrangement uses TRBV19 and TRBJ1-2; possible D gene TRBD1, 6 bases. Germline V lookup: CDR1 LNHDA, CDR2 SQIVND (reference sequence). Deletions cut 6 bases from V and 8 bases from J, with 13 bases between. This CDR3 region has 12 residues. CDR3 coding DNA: TGTGCCAGTAGCACAGGGATGGGCGGCTACACCTTC. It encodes CASSTGMGGYTF. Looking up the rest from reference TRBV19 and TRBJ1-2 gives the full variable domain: DGGITQSPKYLFRKEGQNVTLSCEQNLNHDAMYWYRQDPGQGLRLIYYSQIVNDFQKGDIAEGYSVSREKKESFPLTVTSAQKNPTAFYLCASSTGMGGYTFGSGTRLTVV.

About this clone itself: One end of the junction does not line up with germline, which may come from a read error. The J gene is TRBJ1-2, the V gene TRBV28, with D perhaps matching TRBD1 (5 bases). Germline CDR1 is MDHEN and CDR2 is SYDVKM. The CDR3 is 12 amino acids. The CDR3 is CSGGGKNYGYTF. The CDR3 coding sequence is TGCTCTGGGGGGGGAAAAAACTATGGCTACACCTTC.